One and the same sample provided the 32 T cell receptor beta chains below, sequenced in a study of cytomegalovirus exposure and HLA in healthy donors. Using immunoSEQ multiplex PCR, the repertoire was profiled, and TCRdb retains in-frame clones only, with some absent. The sample carries about 250,000 clones, about 90% recorded once. The sequenced sample was PBMCs. The source of these receptors is a man between 18 and 29 years old in good health and CMV-seropositive.

The chain joins TRBV10-3 to TRBJ1-1, with D uncertain. The V end lost 0 bases, the J end lost 6 bases, and 8 bases lay between the germline ends. Germline V gene lookup returns CDR1 ENHRY and CDR2 SYGVKD. The CDR3 consists of 13 residues. The CDR3 protein is CAISESGWPEAFF. Here the CDR3 DNA reads TGTGCCATCAGTGAGTCGGGGTGGCCTGAAGCTTTCTTT.

The chain combines TRBV5-1 with TRBJ2-2; D uncertain. The CDR3 sequence is 14 residues long. Per the germline V gene, CDR1 is SGHRS and CDR2 is YFSETQ. Trimming left V 0 bases short and J 4 bases short, with 7 bases between. The CDR3: CASSLAVLTGELFF. The CDR3 nucleotides are TGCGCCAGCAGCTTGGCCGTCCTCACCGGGGAGCTGTTTTTT.

Regarding this clone: This same CDR3 is encoded by further DNA sequences in the sample. The J gene is TRBJ2-2, the V gene TRBV30; D is perhaps TRBD2 (5 bases). V gave up 0 bases and J gave up 5 bases, with 7 bases separating them. The CDR3 sequence is 13 residues long. CDR1 and CDR2 from the germline V gene are GTSNPN and SVGIG (reference sequence). CDR3 bases: TGTGCCTGGAGTGTGGGAGAAACCGGGGAGCTGTTTTTT. It specifies CAWSVGETGELFF.

This chain uses TRBV19 with TRBJ1-4; D might be TRBD1 (6 bases). V lost 5 bases and J 10 bases, leaving 11 bases between the germline ends. This CDR3 contains 12 residues. CDR1 is LNHDA and CDR2 is SQIVND in the germline V gene (reference sequence). CDR3 in amino acids: CASSSGAAKLFF. The CDR3 nucleotides are TGTGCCAGTAGTTCGGGGGCGGCAAAACTGTTTTTT. Full variable domain (rest looked up from reference TRBV19 and TRBJ1-4): DGGITQSPKYLFRKEGQNVTLSCEQNLNHDAMYWYRQDPGQGLRLIYYSQIVNDFQKGDIAEGYSVSREKKESFPLTVTSAQKNPTAFYLCASSSGAAKLFFGSGTQLSVL.

The chain has TRBV5-6 and TRBJ1-3; D perhaps matches TRBD1 (6 bases). CDR3 size: 16 residues. The germline V and J ends were trimmed by 4 bases and 2 bases, with 16 bases remaining between them. CDR1 is SGHDT and CDR2 is YYEEEE in the germline V gene. Here the CDR3 reads CASSAVQGDTGNTIYF. Here the CDR3 DNA reads TGTGCCAGCAGCGCCGTACAGGGCGATACTGGAAACACCATATATTTT.

The chain employs TRBV25-1 and TRBJ2-1, with D unclear. CDR3 length: 16 amino acids. Germline CDR1 is MGHDK and CDR2 is SYGVNS. With 0 bases removed from V and 0 bases from J, the gap between germline ends came to 9 bases. The DNA for the CDR3 is TGTGCCAGCAGTGAATACTCGCAAAGCTCCTACAATGAGCAGTTCTTC. Encoded protein: CASSEYSQSSYNEQFF.

This clone was seen just once. The chain links TRBV29-1 to TRBJ2-3; TRBD2 agrees at 12 bases. This CDR3 has 16 residues. J was trimmed by 2 bases and V by 4 bases; bases with no gene match: 7. Germline lookup yields CDR1 SQVTM and CDR2 ANQGSEA. The CDR3 protein is CSVVPSGRVNTDTQYF. The CDR3 bases are TGCAGCGTTGTGCCTAGCGGGAGGGTTAACACAGATACGCAGTATTTT.

This clone occurred a few times. The chain couples TRBV4-3 to TRBJ2-7; D uncertain. Germline V CDR1 and CDR2: LGHNA, YSLEER. Trimming took 1 base from V and 6 from J, leaving 13 bases between them. The CDR3 loop spans 14 amino acids. Here the CDR3 DNA reads TGCGCCAGCAGCCAAGCGGCAGAATCTGGCGAGCAGTACTTC. It specifies CASSQAAESGEQYF.

This clone was counted at least ten times. Other DNA variants within this sample encode the same CDR3. The J gene is TRBJ1-2, the V gene TRBV30; 8 bases agree with TRBD1. The CDR3 length is 13 residues. Germline V gives CDR1 GTSNPN, CDR2 SVGIG (reference sequence). Germline trimming cut 2 bases from V and 4 bases from J; bases unmatched to any gene: 3. CDR3 region: CAWSRDRPYGYTF. The CDR3 nucleotides read TGTGCCTGGAGTCGGGACAGGCCCTATGGCTACACCTTC.

V and J are TRBV7-7 and TRBJ2-1; TRBD1 matches 12 bases. CDR3 length: 14 residues. V shed 8 bases and J 6 bases; nucleotides not matched to a gene: 5. CDR1 SSHAT and CDR2 FNYEAQ come from the germline V gene (reference sequence). The CDR3: CASQRDRGLNEQFF. The CDR3 DNA sequence: TGTGCCAGCCAACGGGACAGGGGGCTCAATGAGCAGTTCTTC.

V usage is TRBV30 and J usage is TRBJ2-1, with TRBD2 matching 15 bases. The CDR3 has 17 residues. The junction had 8 bases not matched to a gene; V was cut back by 2 bases and J by 6 bases. The V gene's germline CDR1 is GTSNPN and CDR2 SVGIG (reference sequence). CDR3 nucleotide sequence: TGTGCCTGGAGTCTGTATCGGACTAGCGGGAGGGTCAATGAGCAGTTCTTC. This translates into CAWSLYRTSGRVNEQFF. Full variable domain (outside the CDR3, taken from reference TRBV30 and TRBJ2-1): SQTIHQWPATLVQPVGSPLSLECTVEGTSNPNLYWYRQAAGRGLQLLFYSVGIGQISSEVPQNLSASRPQDRQFILSSKKLLLSDSGFYLCAWSLYRTSGRVNEQFFGPGTRLTVL.

J is TRBJ2-1 and V is TRBV7-2, with D possibly matching TRBD1 (5 bases). CDR1 and CDR2 (germline): SGHTA, FQGNSA. This CDR3 contains 11 residues. Trimming cost V 1 base and J 10 bases, with 5 bases left between them. The CDR3 bases are TGTGCCAGCAGCTTAGGGACAGAGCAGTTCTTC. Its protein product is CASSLGTEQFF.

The chain employs TRBV30 and TRBJ2-5; D uncertain. Trimming took 1 base from V and 4 from J, leaving 4 bases between them. The CDR3 has 11 amino acids. Per germline, CDR1 GTSNPN and CDR2 SVGIG (reference sequence). The CDR3 nucleotides read TGTGCCTGGAGTGCGTCAGAGACCCAGTACTTC. This encodes CAWSASETQYF.

CDR3 loop: CASSQRGNSHEQYF. The CDR3 bases are TGTGCCAGCAGTCAAAGGGGGAACAGCCACGAGCAGTACTTC. V and J are TRBV6-5 and TRBJ2-7, with D possibly TRBD1 on 6 matching bases. V dropped 5 bases and J dropped 5 bases, with 16 bases sitting between them. Germline V gene data show CDR1 as MNHEY and CDR2 as SVGAGI. The CDR3 consists of 14 residues.

The sample holds a few counts of this clone. This sequence joins TRBV25-1 and TRBJ1-2, with D unresolved. The germline gives CDR1 MGHDK, CDR2 SYGVNS. V was clipped by 4 bases and J by 4 bases, with 7 bases between them. This CDR3 spans 12 amino acids. CDR3 protein: CASSASLYGYTF. The CDR3 DNA sequence: TGTGCCAGCAGTGCCAGCCTCTATGGCTACACCTTC.

CDR3 amino acids: CASSSGLAGGELFF. The CDR3, as DNA: TGTGCCAGCAGCTCGGGACTAGCCGGCGGGGAGCTGTTTTTT. The rearrangement links TRBV7-8 to TRBJ2-2; TRBD2 matches at 9 bases. V trimming: 4 bases; J trimming: 7 bases; junction bases outside the gene matches: 4. The CDR3 sequence is 14 residues long. Germline V gene sequence: CDR1 SGHVS, CDR2 FQNEAQ.

This clone was found once. V is TRBV4-2 and J is TRBJ2-7; D remains ambiguous. This CDR3 has 15 amino acids. CDR1 is LGHNA and CDR2 is YNFKEQ in the germline V gene. Deletions cut 0 bases from V and 1 base from J, with 10 bases between. CDR3 residues: CASSQDPSASYEQYF. The CDR3 DNA sequence: TGTGCCAGCAGCCAAGATCCTTCGGCTTCCTACGAGCAGTACTTC.

J is TRBJ2-2 and V is TRBV4-2; 10 bases are a match to TRBD1. The CDR3 is made up of 16 amino acids. Per germline, CDR1 LGHNA and CDR2 YNFKEQ. V was pared by 3 bases and J by 4 bases, with 5 bases of the junction left unmatched. The CDR3 DNA is TGTGCCAGCAGCCACCGGGACAGGGGAGCCACCGGGGAGCTGTTTTTT. This gives the protein CASSHRDRGATGELFF.

As DNA, the CDR3 is TGTGCCAGCAGTCCCCAACAGGCAGCTACGCAGTATTTT. Protein sequence: CASSPQQAATQYF. The V and J genes are TRBV7-3 and TRBJ2-3, with D tentatively TRBD1 (5 bases). The CDR3 totals 13 residues. Germline CDR1 SGHTA, CDR2 FQGTGA. Trimming removed 6 bases at V and 8 bases at J, with 15 bases between.

V and J are TRBV29-1 and TRBJ1-1; D is uncertain. Germline CDR1 SQVTM, CDR2 ANQGSEA. The germline V and J ends were trimmed by 4 bases and 4 bases, with 10 bases remaining between them. The CDR3 sequence is 12 residues long. CDR3 amino acids: CSVGGRGTEAFF. The CDR3 DNA is TGCAGCGTTGGTGGCCGGGGCACTGAAGCTTTCTTT.

This chain joins TRBV19 and TRBJ2-7; weak D call: TRBD2 (6 bases). From germline, CDR1 is LNHDA and CDR2 SQIVND (reference sequence). V was cut by 6 bases and J by 6 bases, with 12 bases left in between. CDR3 length: 12 amino acids. The CDR3 loop reads CASSTRRGEQYF. In nucleotides, the CDR3 is TGTGCCAGTAGCACGAGGAGGGGCGAGCAGTACTTC.

The chain links TRBV2 to TRBJ2-5; 9 positions agree with TRBD2. The germline gives CDR1 SNHLY, CDR2 FYNNEI. J gave up 5 bases and V 3 bases, and 4 bases lay outside the gene matches. CDR3 length: 14 residues. CDR3 DNA sequence: TGTGCCAGCAGTGAGCGGGAGGGCCTGGAGACCCAGTACTTC. The encoded protein is CASSEREGLETQYF.

The rearrangement uses TRBV13 and TRBJ1-5, with D unclear. Germline CDR1 PRHDT, CDR2 FYEKMQ (reference sequence). The CDR3 length is 14 residues. Trimming removed 0 bases from V and 2 bases from J, with 5 bases in between. The CDR3 sequence: CASSLGSGNQPQHF. The CDR3 region has the DNA TGTGCCAGCAGCTTAGGGTCAGGCAATCAGCCCCAGCATTTT.

CDR3 nucleotide sequence: TGTGCCAGCACCCCCCTCCAGGGGGTAAGCACTGAAGCTTTCTTT. It encodes CASTPLQGVSTEAFF. The rearrangement uses TRBV9 and TRBJ1-1, with TRBD1 matching over 7 bases. V shed 6 bases, J shed 4 bases, and the junction held 12 bases outside the gene matches. Germline V lookup: CDR1 SGDLS, CDR2 YYNGEE. The CDR3 length is 15 residues.

The chain joins TRBV6-5 to TRBJ2-7, with D tentatively TRBD1 (8 bases). Germline CDR1 reads MNHEY; CDR2 reads SVGAGI. V lost 4 bases, J lost 0 bases, and 16 bases lay in between. The CDR3 runs 16 residues. In DNA, the CDR3 is TGTGCCAGCAGTTGGAGCGGGACAGGCAACTCCTACGAGCAGTACTTC. Translating gives CASSWSGTGNSYEQYF.

The chain recombines TRBV6-5 with TRBJ1-5; D remains unclear. The germline V gene encodes CDR1 MNHEY and CDR2 SVGAGI. CDR3 length: 14 amino acids. V was pared by 5 bases and J by 0 bases, with 8 bases between. CDR3 in DNA: TGTGCCAGCAGTCAATCTTATAGCAATCAGCCCCAGCATTTT. Translating gives CASSQSYSNQPQHF.

V usage is TRBV7-2 and J usage is TRBJ2-1, with D possibly being TRBD1 (5 bases). V dropped 0 bases and J dropped 0 bases, with 9 bases sitting between them. Germline CDR1 is SGHTA and CDR2 is FQGNSA. The CDR3 extends over 16 amino acids. CDR3 DNA: TGTGCCAGCAGCTTAGCTCCAGGGTACTCCTACAATGAGCAGTTCTTC. Amino acid sequence: CASSLAPGYSYNEQFF.

The rearrangement uses TRBV7-6 and TRBJ2-7, with 11 bases fitting TRBD1. This CDR3 has 13 residues. Germline-derived CDR1 and CDR2 are SGHVS and FNYEAQ. J was trimmed by 5 bases and V by 5 bases; bases with no gene match: 2. CDR3 coding DNA: TGTGCCAGCAGCAGGACAGGGGGCGACGAGCAGTACTTC. Protein sequence: CASSRTGGDEQYF.

This rearrangement joins TRBV5-4 to TRBJ1-1; possibly TRBD1 for D (5 bases). The germline CDR1 and CDR2 sequences are SGHNT and YYREEE (reference sequence). The CDR3 sequence is 14 residues long. V lost 3 bases to trimming and J lost 4 bases, with 13 bases between them. CDR3 bases: TGTGCCAGCAGCTCCCAGGGCAAGGCCACTGAAGCTTTCTTT. Its translation: CASSSQGKATEAFF.

DNA for the CDR3: TGCGCCAGCAGCTATAATGGCTATAATGAAAAACTGTTTTTT. It encodes CASSYNGYNEKLFF. The V call is TRBV5-1, the J call TRBJ1-4; D not resolved. The germline CDR1 and CDR2 sequences are SGHRS and YFSETQ. Trimming removed 3 bases at V and 4 bases at J, with 10 bases between. This CDR3 region has 14 residues.

This clone was recorded once. The chain has TRBV27 and TRBJ1-1; the D is unclear. The V end was cut by 3 bases, the J end by 1 base, with 9 bases between. Germline V gene lookup returns CDR1 MNHEY and CDR2 SMNVEV (reference sequence). This CDR3 comprises 14 residues. The DNA for the CDR3 is TGTGCCAGCAGTTTCTCGACTGGGAACACTGAAGCTTTCTTT. Amino acids: CASSFSTGNTEAFF.

The rearrangement joins TRBV4-1 to TRBJ2-5; D perhaps matches TRBD1 (6 bases). V was pared by 4 bases and J by 1 base, with 19 bases between. The CDR3 spans 17 residues. Germline CDR1 reads MGHRA; CDR2 reads YSYEKL. The CDR3 coding sequence is TGCGCCAGCAGCCCCCTTTATCGGACAGCGAGCCAAGAGACCCAGTACTTC. Translating it yields CASSPLYRTASQETQYF.